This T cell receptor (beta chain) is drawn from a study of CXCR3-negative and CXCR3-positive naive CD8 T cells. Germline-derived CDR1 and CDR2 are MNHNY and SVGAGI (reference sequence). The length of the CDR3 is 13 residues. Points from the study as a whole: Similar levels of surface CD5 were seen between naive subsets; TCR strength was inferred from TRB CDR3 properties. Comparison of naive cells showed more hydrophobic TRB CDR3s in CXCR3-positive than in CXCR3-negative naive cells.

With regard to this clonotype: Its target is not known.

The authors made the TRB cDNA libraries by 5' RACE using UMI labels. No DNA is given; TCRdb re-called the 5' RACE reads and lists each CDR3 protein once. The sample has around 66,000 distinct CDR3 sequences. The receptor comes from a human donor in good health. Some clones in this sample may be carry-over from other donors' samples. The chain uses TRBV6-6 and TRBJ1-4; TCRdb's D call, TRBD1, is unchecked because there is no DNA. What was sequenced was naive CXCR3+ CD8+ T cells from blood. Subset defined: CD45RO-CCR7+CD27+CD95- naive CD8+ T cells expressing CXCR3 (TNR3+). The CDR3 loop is CASSSPDKEKLFF.